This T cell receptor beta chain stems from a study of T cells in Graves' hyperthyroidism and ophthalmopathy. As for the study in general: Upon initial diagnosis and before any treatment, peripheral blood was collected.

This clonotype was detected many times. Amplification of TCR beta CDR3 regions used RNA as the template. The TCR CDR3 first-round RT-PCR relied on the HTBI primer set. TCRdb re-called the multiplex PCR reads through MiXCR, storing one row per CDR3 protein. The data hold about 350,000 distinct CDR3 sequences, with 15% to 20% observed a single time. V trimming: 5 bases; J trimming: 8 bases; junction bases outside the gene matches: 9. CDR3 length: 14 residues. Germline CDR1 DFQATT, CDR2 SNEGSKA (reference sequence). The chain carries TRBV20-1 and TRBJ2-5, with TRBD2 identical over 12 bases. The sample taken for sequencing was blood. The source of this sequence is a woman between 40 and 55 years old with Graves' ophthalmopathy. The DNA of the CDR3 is TGCAGTGCTCCGAGGACTAGCGGGACCCATACCCAGTACTTC. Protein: CSAPRTSGTHTQYF.